This TCR beta chain was recorded in a study of blood T cell repertoires in COVID-19. This clone turned up a few times. The CDR3 extends over 14 amino acids. V dropped 5 bases and J dropped 0 bases, with 11 bases sitting between them. Looked up from germline, CDR1 is SQVTM and CDR2 is ANQGSEA. In the authors' methods: Nucleated cell number was recorded as an estimate derived from reference gene primer amplification. Clones were read by immunoSEQ multiplex PCR, and TCRdb kept only the in-frame ones, dropping some. That table supplies the V and J calls and clone size; D and trimming were determined from the DNA. The table shows over 200,000 clones, with 84% occurring only once.

The specimen sequenced was PBMCs or T cells enriched from blood (not recorded which). This chain connects TRBV29-1 to TRBJ2-1; D uncertain. The source is a man aged 55 to 70 who had recovered from COVID-19. CDR3 residues: CSVCRSSSYNEQFF. The CDR3 region has the DNA TGCAGCGTTTGCCGGAGTAGCTCCTACAATGAGCAGTTCTTC.